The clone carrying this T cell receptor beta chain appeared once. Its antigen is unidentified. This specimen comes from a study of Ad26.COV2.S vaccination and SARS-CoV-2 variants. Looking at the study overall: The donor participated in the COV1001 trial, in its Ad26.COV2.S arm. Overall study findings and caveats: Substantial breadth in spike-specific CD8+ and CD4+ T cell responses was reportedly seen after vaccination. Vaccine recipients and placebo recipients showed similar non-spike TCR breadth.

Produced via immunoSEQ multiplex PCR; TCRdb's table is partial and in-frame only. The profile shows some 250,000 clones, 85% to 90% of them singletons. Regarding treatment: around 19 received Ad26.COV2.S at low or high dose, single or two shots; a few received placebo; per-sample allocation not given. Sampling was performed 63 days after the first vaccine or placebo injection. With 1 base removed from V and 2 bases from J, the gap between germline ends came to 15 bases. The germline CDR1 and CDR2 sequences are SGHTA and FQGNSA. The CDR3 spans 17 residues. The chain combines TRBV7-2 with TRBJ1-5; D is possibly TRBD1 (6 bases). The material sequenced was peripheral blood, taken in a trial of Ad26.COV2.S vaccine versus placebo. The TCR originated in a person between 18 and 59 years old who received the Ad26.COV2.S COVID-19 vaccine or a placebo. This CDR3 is CASSLEGGGMGNQPQHF. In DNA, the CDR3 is TGTGCCAGCAGCTTAGAGGGCGGGGGCATGGGCAATCAGCCCCAGCATTTT.